Each of the 5 T cell receptor beta chains below was sequenced from the same sample in a study of CXCR3-negative and CXCR3-positive naive CD8 T cells. With UMI labels, 5' RACE was used to prepare the TRB cDNA libraries. TCRdb re-called the 5' RACE reads and shows each CDR3 protein once, DNA omitted. The repertoire table contains approximately 41,000 distinct CDR3 sequences. Specimen: memory CD8+ T cells from blood. Receptor source: a human donor in good health. Some clones in this sample may be carry-over from other donors' samples.

The chain combines TRBV29-1 with TRBJ2-1; the D call of TRBD1 rests on TCRdb alone, since no DNA is present to check it. The germline gives CDR1 SQVTM, CDR2 ANQGSEA. The CDR3 contains 14 residues. The CDR3 sequence is CSVEDTLQDNEQFF.

The chain joins TRBV7-2 to TRBJ2-7. The CDR3 runs 12 residues. Germline V gene data show CDR1 as SGHTA and CDR2 as FQGNSA. The CDR3 is CASSFNFYEQYF.

V is TRBV6-2 or TRBV6-3 and J is TRBJ1-1. This CDR3 is built from 13 residues. Per germline, CDR1 MNHEY and CDR2 SVGEGT. The CDR3 sequence is CASSLSENTEAFF.

V usage is TRBV13 and J usage is TRBJ2-7; TCRdb outputs TRBD1, but without DNA this stays unchecked. CDR1 and CDR2 from the germline V gene are PRHDT and FYEKMQ (reference sequence). This CDR3 has 15 residues. The CDR3 region is CASSPKTGPMNEQYF.

J is TRBJ2-1 and V is TRBV6-2 or TRBV6-3; the TRBD2 assignment by TCRdb is unverifiable without DNA. This CDR3 has 19 amino acids. Per the germline V gene, CDR1 is MNHEY and CDR2 is SVGEGT. CDR3 region: CASRGGAGGTLRAYNEQFF.